This TCR beta chain was retrieved from a study of CD8 T cells in ankylosing spondylitis. Points from the study as a whole: Disease-linked clones were reportedly significantly enriched in matched ankylosing spondylitis synovial fluid. A number of the motif variants had already been described in reactive arthritis synovial fluid and blood. Those disease-linked clones were CD8+; they were also relatively rare in peripheral blood. Several highly homologous variants made up a TCR beta motif, and this motif appeared characteristic of ankylosing spondylitis blood.

With respect to this clonotype: Its antigen is undetermined.

This CDR3 has 16 amino acids. V was shortened by 5 bases and J by 4 bases, with 15 bases between the two germline ends. Germline values: CDR1 MNHEY, CDR2 SVGEGT. TCRdb re-derived calls from the 5' RACE reads in MiXCR, one entry per CDR3 protein. The sample shows hundreds of thousands of distinct CDR3 sequences, over 9.5% of them seen only once. The TCR was taken from a male donor with ankylosing spondylitis. This rearrangement joins TRBV6-2 or TRBV6-3 to TRBJ2-6, with D hard to call. Sequencing was performed on blood, either unsorted or a sorted T cell fraction (not recorded which). The CDR3 nucleotides are TGTGCCAGCAGTACCGATAGGTTGGCAGGGGCCAACGTCCTGACTTTC. This translates into CASSTDRLAGANVLTF.